This is a list of T cell receptor beta chains from one sample in a study of response to subunit inactivated influenza vaccine. TCRdb recomputed calls from the RT-PCR reads with MiXCR, one row per CDR3 protein. The table lists 500,000 to 550,000 distinct CDR3 sequences, under 30% of them singletons. The same specimen was also included in a second study, on T cells expressing NK-cell markers.

Sample: CD4+ T cells sorted from PBMCs, taken 11 to 12 days after vaccination. The source of these receptors is a man aged 45-60 years who received an inactivated influenza vaccine. The CDR3 runs from the conserved cysteine through the conserved F or W. A D gene is named only where the DNA matches it firmly. Size values are once, few and many counts, or a class for expanded clones, and some rows have none.

clone_size	d_call	v_call	j_call	cdr3_aa	cdr3_nt
many	NA	TRBV5-1	TRBJ2-3	CASGYQYTDTQYF	TGCGCCAGCGGCTACCAATACACAGATACGCAGTATTTT
NA	TRBD1	TRBV6-1	TRBJ2-7	CASSRQGVTYEQYF	TGTGCCAGCAGCCGACAGGGGGTGACCTACGAGCAGTACTTC
few	NA	TRBV5-1	TRBJ1-1	CASSLVAGVPEAFF	TGCGCCAGCAGCTTGGTCGCAGGAGTTCCTGAAGCTTTCTTT
few	TRBD1	TRBV18	TRBJ2-1	CASDRGVRNNEQFF	TGTGCCAGCGACAGGGGGGTTAGAAACAATGAGCAGTTCTTC
NA	TRBD1	TRBV4-3	TRBJ2-5	CASSQVRTGVETQYF	TGCGCCAGCAGCCAAGTTAGGACAGGGGTTGAGACCCAGTACTTC
few	TRBD1	TRBV10-3	TRBJ2-4	CAIRPDREDIQYF	TGTGCCATCAGGCCGGACAGGGAGGACATTCAGTACTTC
NA	NA	TRBV30	TRBJ2-7	CAWSRDAYEQYF	TGTGCCTGGAGCCGGGACGCCTACGAGCAGTACTTC
few	NA	TRBV9	TRBJ2-7	CASSAEPGNEQYF	TGTGCCAGCAGCGCAGAACCCGGGAACGAGCAGTACTTC
few	TRBD2	TRBV3-1	TRBJ2-1	CASSPQRGHNEQFF	TGTGCCAGCAGCCCTCAGCGGGGCCACAATGAGCAGTTCTTC
NA	TRBD2	TRBV24-1	TRBJ2-3	CATSDRGLAGIQRAQYF	TGTGCCACCAGTGACCGGGGACTAGCGGGAATACAGAGGGCGCAGTATTTT
few	TRBD1	TRBV11-2	TRBJ1-4	CASSLTEAGTGTTNEKLFF	TGTGCCAGCAGCTTAACCGAAGCCGGGACAGGGACAACTAATGAAAAACTGTTTTTT
NA	NA	TRBV5-5	TRBJ1-4	CASSLATTVATNEKLFF	TGTGCCAGCAGCTTGGCCACAACAGTGGCAACTAATGAAAAACTGTTTTTT